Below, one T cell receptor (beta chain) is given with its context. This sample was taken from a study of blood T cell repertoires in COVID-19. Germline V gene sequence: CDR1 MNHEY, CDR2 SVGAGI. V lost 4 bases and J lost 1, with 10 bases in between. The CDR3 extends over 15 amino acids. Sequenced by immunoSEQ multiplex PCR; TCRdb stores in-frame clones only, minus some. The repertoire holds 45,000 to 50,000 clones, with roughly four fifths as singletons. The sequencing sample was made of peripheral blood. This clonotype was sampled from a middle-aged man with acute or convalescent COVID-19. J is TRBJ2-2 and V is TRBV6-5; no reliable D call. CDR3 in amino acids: CASSLVLGNTGELFF. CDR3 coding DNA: TGTGCCAGCAGTTTAGTGCTTGGGAACACCGGGGAGCTGTTTTTT.